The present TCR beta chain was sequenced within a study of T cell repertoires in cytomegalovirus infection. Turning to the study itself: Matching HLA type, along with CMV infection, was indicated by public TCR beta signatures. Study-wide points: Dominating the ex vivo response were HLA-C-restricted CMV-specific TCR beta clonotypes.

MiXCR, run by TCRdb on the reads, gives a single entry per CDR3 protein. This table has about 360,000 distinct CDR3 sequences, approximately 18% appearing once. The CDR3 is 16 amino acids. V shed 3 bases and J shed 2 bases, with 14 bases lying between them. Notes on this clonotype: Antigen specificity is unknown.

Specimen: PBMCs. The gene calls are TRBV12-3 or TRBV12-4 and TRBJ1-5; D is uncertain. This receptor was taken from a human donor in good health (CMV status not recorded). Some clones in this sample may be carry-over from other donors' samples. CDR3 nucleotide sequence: TGTGCCAGCAGTTTTAGGCTCGGGGTCGGCAATCAGCCCCAGCATTTT. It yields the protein CASSFRLGVGNQPQHF.